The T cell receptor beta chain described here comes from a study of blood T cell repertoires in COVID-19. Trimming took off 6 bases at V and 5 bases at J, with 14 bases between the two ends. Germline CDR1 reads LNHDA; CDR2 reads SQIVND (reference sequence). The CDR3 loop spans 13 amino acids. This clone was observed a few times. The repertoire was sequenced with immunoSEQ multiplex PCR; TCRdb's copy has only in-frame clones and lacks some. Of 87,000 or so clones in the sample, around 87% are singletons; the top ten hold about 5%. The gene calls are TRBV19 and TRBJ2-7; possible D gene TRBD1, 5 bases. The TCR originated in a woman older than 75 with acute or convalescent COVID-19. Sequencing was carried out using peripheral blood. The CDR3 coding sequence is TGTGCCAGTAGATTCCAGGGAAACGACGAGCAGTACTTC. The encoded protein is CASRFQGNDEQYF.